These 27 T cell receptor beta chains were sequenced from one sample in a study of blood T cell repertoires in COVID-19. Sequenced by immunoSEQ multiplex PCR; TCRdb stores in-frame clones only, minus some. The profile shows under 350,000 clones, 83% of them singletons. Sequenced input: peripheral blood. The source of these receptors is a man in his fifties or sixties who had recovered from COVID-19.

J is TRBJ1-4 and V is TRBV18; 9 nucleotides align to TRBD1. CDR1 and CDR2 from the germline V gene are KGHSH and LQKENI. The CDR3 totals 16 residues. V dropped 2 bases and J dropped 8; count of bases not matched to a gene: 9. The CDR3 sequence: CASSPIRTGAEEKLFF. The CDR3 bases are TGTGCCAGCTCACCAATCAGGACAGGGGCTGAAGAAAAACTGTTTTTT.

V and J are TRBV6-6 and TRBJ2-7; TRBD1 aligns across 7 bases. V shed 6 bases and J 0 bases; nucleotides not matched to a gene: 2. Germline V CDR1 and CDR2: MNHNY, SVGAGI (reference sequence). The CDR3 runs 13 residues. CDR3: CASRRDSSYEQYF. In DNA, the CDR3 is TGTGCCAGCAGACGGGACAGCTCCTACGAGCAGTACTTC.

This chain joins TRBV7-8 and TRBJ2-7; 10 bases fit TRBD1. In germline, CDR1 is SGHVS, CDR2 FQNEAQ. The junction had 8 bases not matched to a gene; V was cut back by 5 bases and J by 1 base. CDR3 length equals 16 residues. In DNA, the CDR3 is TGTGCCAGCAGCCAGGGGACAGGGGCCTTTTCCTACGAGCAGTACTTC. It yields the protein CASSQGTGAFSYEQYF.

The chain combines TRBV28 with TRBJ1-5, with D perhaps TRBD1 (5 bases). With 0 bases removed from V and 2 bases from J, the gap between germline ends came to 14 bases. Looked up from germline, CDR1 is MDHEN and CDR2 is SYDVKM. This CDR3 contains 17 residues. The CDR3 reads CASSLWIGGGGNQPQHF. In nucleotides, the CDR3 is TGTGCCAGCAGTTTATGGATTGGCGGGGGTGGCAATCAGCCCCAGCATTTT.

The chain links TRBV5-1 to TRBJ2-2; possible D gene TRBD2, 6 bases. V gave up 4 bases and J gave up 2 bases, with 9 bases separating them. Germline CDR1 and CDR2: SGHRS and YFSETQ. This CDR3 comprises 14 residues. The DNA of the CDR3 is TGCGCCAGCAGCGTCACTAGCAACACCGGGGAGCTGTTTTTT. Translation gives CASSVTSNTGELFF.

The gene calls are TRBV29-1 and TRBJ1-2; 10 positions match TRBD1. CDR3 length: 13 amino acids. Germline assignment: CDR1 SQVTM and CDR2 ANQGSEA. V was pared by 7 bases and J by 4 bases, with 6 bases of the junction left unmatched. Here the CDR3 DNA reads TGCAGCGCCCTGACAGGGGGCGGCTATGGCTACACCTTC. It translates to CSALTGGGYGYTF.

The V call is TRBV2, the J call TRBJ2-7, with TRBD2 matching over 7 bases. Unmatched junction bases numbered 5, after V lost 7 bases and J lost 2 bases. CDR1 is SNHLY and CDR2 is FYNNEI in the germline V gene. The CDR3 is made up of 13 amino acids. The CDR3 nucleotides are TGTGCCAGCAAGCGGGATACTCCCTACGAGCAGTACTTC. Translation: CASKRDTPYEQYF. The full variable domain, with the rest looked up from reference TRBV2 and TRBJ2-7, is EPEVTQTPSHQVTQMGQEVILRCVPISNHLYFYWYRQILGQKVEFLVSFYNNEISEKSEIFDDQFSVERPDGSNFTLKIRSTKLEDSAMYFCASKRDTPYEQYFGPGTRLTVT.

The chain employs TRBV28 and TRBJ2-2, with D possibly being TRBD1 (5 bases). Germline CDR1 reads MDHEN; CDR2 reads SYDVKM. The ends were cut back, 7 bases at V and 1 base at J, with 16 bases in the middle. The CDR3 consists of 16 residues. The CDR3 loop is CASISRQTLNTGELFF. The CDR3 region has the DNA TGTGCCAGCATATCACGACAGACACTGAACACCGGGGAGCTGTTTTTT.

The chain recombines TRBV28 with TRBJ1-5; 8 bases are a match to TRBD1. Germline CDR1 and CDR2: MDHEN and SYDVKM. The V and J ends lost 3 bases and 7 bases, in that order; junction bases with no gene match: 5. The CDR3 has 14 residues. CDR3 bases: TGTGCCAGCAGTTTGCAGGGGGCTCGACAGCCCCAGCATTTT. Its protein is CASSLQGARQPQHF. Using reference TRBV28 and TRBJ1-5 for the parts outside the CDR3, the full variable domain is DVKVTQSSRYLVKRTGEKVFLECVQDMDHENMFWYRQDPGLGLRLIYFSYDVKMKEKGDIPEGYSVSREKKERFSLILESASTNQTSMYLCASSLQGARQPQHFGDGTRLSIL.

The chain is built from TRBV27 and TRBJ1-2; 12 nucleotides agree with TRBD1. The CDR3 contains 16 residues. The junction had 7 bases not matched to a gene; V was cut back by 6 bases and J by 2 bases. CDR1 MNHEY and CDR2 SMNVEV come from the germline V gene (reference sequence). The CDR3 sequence: CASRSGTGGLNYGYTF. The CDR3 DNA reads as TGTGCCAGCAGATCCGGGACAGGGGGCTTGAACTATGGCTACACCTTC.

This clone occurred once. At one end, the junction sequence differs from germline, possibly due to a read error. V and J are TRBV6-5 and TRBJ1-4, with 8 bases that match TRBD1. Germline V gene data show CDR1 as MNHEY and CDR2 as SVGAGI. CDR3 size: 15 residues. The DNA for the CDR3 is TGTGCCAGCAGACCGGGACAGGCAACAAATGAAAAACTGTTTTTT. It yields the protein CASRPGQATNEKLFF.

The chain combines TRBV29-1 with TRBJ2-1; 12 bases map to TRBD2. The CDR3 is made up of 15 amino acids. The J segment lost 3 bases and the V segment lost 3 bases, leaving 3 bases of the junction unmatched. Germline V gives CDR1 SQVTM, CDR2 ANQGSEA. CDR3 nucleotides: TGCAGCGTTGATGGACTAGCGGGGATCTACAATGAGCAGTTCTTC. Amino acids: CSVDGLAGIYNEQFF.

The rearrangement joins TRBV20-1 to TRBJ2-7; a possible D gene is TRBD2 (5 bases). The ends were cut back, 3 bases at V and 3 bases at J, with 18 bases in the middle. Germline loops: CDR1 DFQATT, CDR2 SNEGSKA (reference sequence). The CDR3 covers 15 residues. The DNA of the CDR3 is TGCAGTGCTAGTTTTCGAGGGAGTGGAGGCTACGAGCAGTACTTC. Its protein product is CSASFRGSGGYEQYF.

The chain carries TRBV6-5 and TRBJ2-7; D perhaps matches TRBD1 (5 bases). From germline, CDR1 is MNHEY and CDR2 SVGAGI. Deletions cut 11 bases from V and 5 bases from J, with 16 bases between. The CDR3 extends over 12 amino acids. This chain's CDR3 is CAVKGLLNEQYF. DNA for the CDR3: TGTGCCGTTAAGGGGCTGCTGAACGAGCAGTACTTC.

The chain combines TRBV7-9 with TRBJ1-1; tentative D call: TRBD1 (6 bases). V was clipped by 2 bases and J by 6 bases, with 19 bases between them. The germline CDR1 and CDR2 sequences are SEHNR and FQNEAQ (reference sequence). The CDR3 runs to 16 residues. The CDR3 bases are TGTGCCAGCAGCTTACAAGGGAGGGGGGAGTGGCCTGAAGCTTTCTTT. It codes for CASSLQGRGEWPEAFF. The full variable domain, rest sourced from reference TRBV7-9 and TRBJ1-1, is DTGVSQNPRHKITKRGQNVTFRCDPISEHNRLYWYRQTLGQGPEFLTYFQNEAQLEKSRLLSDRFSAERPKGSFSTLEIQRTEQGDSAMYLCASSLQGRGEWPEAFFGQGTRLTVV.

A remark on this clone: The same CDR3 can be traced to other DNA sequences in this sample. Here the CDR3 reads CASSLGQLGNTIYF. CDR3 nucleotides: TGTGCCAGCAGTTTAGGACAGCTTGGAAACACCATATATTTT. The gene calls are TRBV28 and TRBJ1-3; possible D gene TRBD1, 6 bases. CDR3 length equals 14 residues. Germline lookup yields CDR1 MDHEN and CDR2 SYDVKM. The ends were cut back, 2 bases at V and 3 bases at J, with 8 bases in the middle.

The rearrangement joins TRBV28 to TRBJ2-4; 16 bases are shared with TRBD2. V shed 5 bases and J 9 bases; nucleotides not matched to a gene: 7. Germline V gives CDR1 MDHEN, CDR2 SYDVKM. CDR3 length equals 16 residues. The CDR3 loop reads CASSIGTSGGASIQYF. In nucleotides, the CDR3 is TGTGCCAGCAGTATCGGGACTAGCGGGGGGGCTAGCATTCAGTACTTC.

This sequence joins TRBV27 and TRBJ1-5; no clear D. V lost 1 base, J lost 1 base, and 11 bases lay in between. The CDR3 contains 16 residues. CDR1 and CDR2 (germline): MNHEY, SMNVEV (reference sequence). The CDR3 DNA reads as TGTGCCAGCAGTTTATTGCCAGTAATAAGCAATCAGCCCCAGCATTTT. It yields the protein CASSLLPVISNQPQHF.

The rearrangement joins TRBV7-2 to TRBJ1-4, with a tentative D call TRBD1 (5 bases). The length of the CDR3 is 16 residues. Trimming took off 2 bases at V and 3 bases at J, with 13 bases between the two ends. CDR1 is SGHTA and CDR2 is FQGNSA in the germline V gene. The CDR3 region has the DNA TGTGCCAGCAGCTTAACCGACAGAATTTCTAATGAAAAACTGTTTTTT. Protein product: CASSLTDRISNEKLFF. The full variable domain, in which reference TRBV7-2 and TRBJ1-4 provide the parts outside the CDR3, is GAGVSQSPSNKVTEKGKDVELRCDPISGHTALYWYRQSLGQGLEFLIYFQGNSAPDKSGLPSDRFSAERTGGSVSTLTIQRTQQEDSAVYLCASSLTDRISNEKLFFGSGTQLSVL.

This rearrangement joins TRBV2 to TRBJ1-1; the D gene is possibly TRBD1 (5 bases). Germline assignment: CDR1 SNHLY and CDR2 FYNNEI. V was cut by 1 base and J by 1 base, with 10 bases left in between. The CDR3 contains 15 residues. In DNA form, the CDR3 reads TGTGCCAGCAGTGAAGAGACAGCTACGAACACTGAAGCTTTCTTT. Translated, it gives CASSEETATNTEAFF.

The rearrangement uses TRBV5-6 and TRBJ2-7; the match to TRBD2 covers 8 bases. This CDR3 region has 14 residues. The germline V gene has CDR1 SGHDT and CDR2 YYEEEE. V was clipped by 4 bases and J by 2 bases; unmatched bases: 5. CDR3 sequence reads: CASSPAGGAYEQYF. As DNA, the CDR3 is TGTGCCAGCAGCCCGGCGGGAGGCGCCTACGAGCAGTACTTC. The full variable domain, its missing parts supplied by reference TRBV5-6 and TRBJ2-7, is DAGVTQSPTHLIKTRGQQVTLRCSPKSGHDTVSWYQQALGQGPQFIFQYYEEEERQRGNFPDRFSGHQFPNYSSELNVNALLLGDSALYLCASSPAGGAYEQYFGPGTRLTVT.

Comments on this clone: One end of the junction varies from germline; a read error may be responsible. Other DNA sequences from this sample encode an identical CDR3 as well. The chain recombines TRBV2 with TRBJ1-1, with 8 bases lining up with TRBD1. There are 15 residues in the CDR3. In germline, CDR1 is SNHLY, CDR2 FYNNEI. The CDR3 DNA is TGCGCCAGCAGGGAGGACAGGGCCCGGAACACTGAAGCTTTCTTT. It yields the protein CASREDRARNTEAFF.

The chain is built from TRBV9 and TRBJ2-2; D might be TRBD1 (5 bases). CDR1 and CDR2 from the germline V gene are SGDLS and YYNGEE. V was cut by 1 base and J by 2 bases, with 9 bases left in between. The CDR3 covers 15 residues. For the CDR3, the DNA is TGTGCCAGCAGCGTAACAGGCCTAAACACCGGGGAGCTGTTTTTT. Residues: CASSVTGLNTGELFF.

This clone was recorded once. This chain uses TRBV19 with TRBJ1-1; D uncertain. CDR1 is LNHDA and CDR2 is SQIVND in the germline V gene (reference sequence). The CDR3 is made up of 14 amino acids. V was clipped by 5 bases and J by 0 bases, with 10 bases between them. The CDR3 sequence is CASSQARLNTEAFF. In nucleotides, the CDR3 is TGTGCCAGTAGTCAGGCAAGATTGAACACTGAAGCTTTCTTT. The whole variable domain, filled in from reference TRBV19 and TRBJ1-1, reads DGGITQSPKYLFRKEGQNVTLSCEQNLNHDAMYWYRQDPGQGLRLIYYSQIVNDFQKGDIAEGYSVSREKKESFPLTVTSAQKNPTAFYLCASSQARLNTEAFFGQGTRLTVV.

The V gene is TRBV29-1, the J gene TRBJ2-7; 11 bases are a match to TRBD2. The junction had 12 bases not matched to a gene; V was cut back by 7 bases and J by 1 base. From germline, CDR1 is SQVTM and CDR2 ANQGSEA. This CDR3 is built from 16 residues. The CDR3 DNA reads TGCAGCGCCCAGACTAGCGGGGTTCCAACGTCCTACGAGCAGTACTTC. Protein: CSAQTSGVPTSYEQYF.

The rearrangement uses TRBV6-6 and TRBJ1-6, with 8 bases aligning to TRBD1. CDR1 and CDR2 (germline): MNHNY, SVGAGI (reference sequence). The CDR3 consists of 15 residues. The V and J ends lost 5 bases and 7 bases, in that order; junction bases with no gene match: 7. CDR3 region: CASSRDRGSNSPLHF. CDR3 DNA: TGTGCCAGCAGTCGCGACAGGGGATCAAATTCACCCCTCCACTTT.

The chain recombines TRBV29-1 with TRBJ1-2; D might be TRBD1 (5 bases). Trimming cost V 7 bases and J 1 base, with 19 bases left between them. This CDR3 has 15 amino acids. Germline CDR1 reads SQVTM; CDR2 reads ANQGSEA. This CDR3 reads CSAEARAKGNYGYTF. CDR3 DNA sequence: TGCAGCGCCGAGGCCAGGGCCAAGGGTAACTATGGCTACACCTTC.